The rows below give T cell receptor beta chains drawn from one sample of a study of blood T cell repertoires in COVID-19. The table came from immunoSEQ multiplex PCR; TCRdb's copy has only in-frame clones and leaves some out. Seen here are roughly 45,000 clones, about four fifths observed once, and the top ten hold less than 4.5%. The sample was peripheral blood. These receptors all come from a man aged 45-60 years with active COVID-19. Each CDR3 is given with its conserved first and last residue. D genes are given only for firm matches. The size of a clone is reported for some rows only, either as once, few or many, or as a class for expanded clones.

v_gene,j_gene,d_gene,abundance,CDR3nt,CDR3aa
TRBV5-6,TRBJ1-2,TRBD1,-,TGTGCCAGCAGCTTGGGGACAGGGTTGGCCAACTATGGCTACACCTTC,CASSLGTGLANYGYTF
TRBV18,TRBJ2-3,TRBD1,-,TGTGCCAGCTCACCACCGTACCCAGGCGGACAGGGGGTTTTAGCGGATACGCAGTATTTT,CASSPPYPGGQGVLADTQYF
TRBV4-1,TRBJ2-3,TRBD2,-,TGCGCCAGCAGCCAACTTTATCGGGGGGGTAGGAGGACAGATACGCAGTATTTT,CASSQLYRGGRRTDTQYF
TRBV6-5,TRBJ1-2,-,-,TGTGCCAGCAGAACAGGGAGGGGCCTAGGTACCTACACCTTC,CASRTGRGLGTYTF
TRBV21-1,TRBJ2-5,-,-,TGTGCCAGCAGCAAATTTGGGAGTGTGCTCCAAGAGACCCAGTACTTC,CASSKFGSVLQETQYF
TRBV5-1,TRBJ1-2,-,-,TGCGCCAGCAGCGTGTCGGGGAAGGAAGGCTACACCTTC,CASSVSGKEGYTF
TRBV5-5,TRBJ2-4,-,-,TGTGCCAGCAGCCCTGGGGTTGGAGGCATTCAGTACTTC,CASSPGVGGIQYF
TRBV7-7,TRBJ2-5,-,few,TGTGCCAGCAGCCCAGACGGGGGGCGAGAGACCCAGTACTTC,CASSPDGGRETQYF
TRBV19,TRBJ2-7,TRBD2,-,TGTGCCAGTAGACCGAATAGCGGGGATTACTCCTACGAGCAGTACTTC,CASRPNSGDYSYEQYF
TRBV5-6,TRBJ1-3,-,few,TGTGCCAGCAGCCTCGGACTCGGCGGTTCTGGAAACACCATATATTTT,CASSLGLGGSGNTIYF
TRBV6-2/TRBV6-3,TRBJ2-7,-,-,TGTGCCAGCAGTTACAGAGACTACGAGCAGTACTTC,CASSYRDYEQYF
TRBV5-1,TRBJ1-2,TRBD1,-,TGCGCCAGCAGCTTGAATACAGGGGGGGTCCATGGCTACACCTTC,CASSLNTGGVHGYTF
TRBV2,TRBJ1-1,TRBD1,few,TGTGCCAGCATAGGGACAGGGAACACTGAAGCTTTCTTT,CASIGTGNTEAFF
TRBV12-3/TRBV12-4,TRBJ1-5,TRBD1,-,TGTGCCAGCAGTACAGGGGGTCATCAGCCCCAGCATTTT,CASSTGGHQPQHF
TRBV24-1,TRBJ1-2,TRBD1,-,TGTGCCACCAGTGACCCGGGACAGATCTATGGCTACACCTTC,CATSDPGQIYGYTF
TRBV6-9,TRBJ2-7,-,-,TGTGCCAGCAGTTATTCATCTAGGAGGAACGAGCAGTACTTC,CASSYSSRRNEQYF
TRBV7-8,TRBJ1-3,TRBD1,few,TGTGCCAGCAGCTTAGGAAATACAGGGGTAGGAAACACCATATATTTT,CASSLGNTGVGNTIYF
TRBV4-1,TRBJ2-1,-,few,TGCGCCAGCAGCCGCCAGGGCGTGAATGAGCAGTTCTTC,CASSRQGVNEQFF
TRBV2,TRBJ2-3,-,medium-sized,TGTGCCAGCAGTGACGAGGGGGGGAAAGATACGCAGTATTTT,CASSDEGGKDTQYF
TRBV3-1/TRBV3-2,TRBJ2-1,TRBD2,-,TGTGCCAGCAGCTCAAGCGGGGCCCGTGGCTACAATGAGCAGTTCTTC,CASSSSGARGYNEQFF
TRBV10-3,TRBJ2-5,TRBD2,-,TGTGCCATCAAAGCGGGACTAGCGGGGAGAGAGACCCAGTACTTC,CAIKAGLAGRETQYF
TRBV9,TRBJ1-4,-,-,TGTGCCAGCAGCGTAGAAACAGGGTTTAGTGAAAAACTGTTTTTT,CASSVETGFSEKLFF
TRBV5-6,TRBJ1-2,-,medium-sized,TGTGCCAGCAGCGAATTCTCTGGGCGGGACTACGGGAATGGCTACACCTTC,CASSEFSGRDYGNGYTF
TRBV27,TRBJ2-2,-,-,TGTGCCAGCAGTTTCGGACAGCAGCCGAACACCGGGGAGCTGTTTTTT,CASSFGQQPNTGELFF
TRBV7-9,TRBJ2-3,-,-,TGTGCCAGCAGCTTACTCGAAAATCAGGCAGATACGCAGTATTTT,CASSLLENQADTQYF
TRBV4-3,TRBJ1-6,-,-,TGCGCCAGCAGCCAAAGGGGGAGCTCGTATAATTCACCCCTCCACTTT,CASSQRGSSYNSPLHF
TRBV15,TRBJ1-1,-,-,TGTGCCACCAGCAGTGGAAGAGGACCGGGGTTCGGAGCTTTCTTT,CATSSGRGPGFGAFF
TRBV21-1,TRBJ2-1,-,-,TGTGCCAGCAGCTCAACGAGGAAGGGACTAGCGGGGTCCAATGAGCAGTTCTTC,CASSSTRKGLAGSNEQFF
TRBV7-9,TRBJ2-3,TRBD1,-,TGTGCCAGCAGCCTGGGGACAGGGGAAGATACGCAGTATTTT,CASSLGTGEDTQYF
TRBV19,TRBJ1-5,-,-,TGTGCCAGTAGTATCGGAGGTGGTCAGCCCCAGCATTTT,CASSIGGGQPQHF
TRBV3-1/TRBV3-2,TRBJ2-1,-,-,TGTGCCAGCAGCCACACTAGTATCGATGAGCAGTTCTTC,CASSHTSIDEQFF
TRBV6-5,TRBJ2-5,TRBD1,-,TGTGCCAGCAGTCCACCCCGGACAGGTCGAGAGACCCAGTACTTC,CASSPPRTGRETQYF
TRBV7-2,TRBJ1-6,-,-,TGTGCCAGCAGCTTGTACAGTCCTTCACCCCTCCACTTT,CASSLYSPSPLHF
TRBV4-3,TRBJ1-4,TRBD1,-,TGCGCCAGCAGCCCTGGGACAGGAAATGAAAAACTGTTTTTT,CASSPGTGNEKLFF
TRBV10-3,TRBJ1-5,-,few,TGTGCCATCAGTGAGTCCTCCGGGAGACGCAATCAGCCCCAGCATTTT,CAISESSGRRNQPQHF
TRBV7-8,TRBJ2-3,TRBD2,-,TGTGCCAGCAGCCTGGGGGTAGCGGGGAGCACAGATACGCAGTATTTT,CASSLGVAGSTDTQYF
TRBV28,TRBJ1-4,TRBD1,once,TGTGCCAGCAGTCGACAGGGGGCGCGAGAAAAACTGTTTTTT,CASSRQGAREKLFF
TRBV5-6,TRBJ1-2,TRBD1,-,TGTGCCAGCAGCACAATTGACAGGGGGCAAAATGGCTACACCTTC,CASSTIDRGQNGYTF
TRBV6-5,TRBJ1-2,-,-,TGTGCCAGCAGTTACTCGAGTAACAGGGCCTATGGCTACACCTTC,CASSYSSNRAYGYTF
TRBV5-1,TRBJ1-4,TRBD1,-,TGCGCCAGCAGCAGATTGACAGGGGTTAATGAAAAACTGTTTTTT,CASSRLTGVNEKLFF
TRBV10-3,TRBJ1-5,-,-,TGTGCCATCAGTGGAAACGACAGAGCCAATCAGCCCCAGCATTTT,CAISGNDRANQPQHF
TRBV7-8,TRBJ2-3,-,-,TGTGCCAGCAGCCCTTTAGGGGGGGCCGGGGCAGATACGCAGTATTTT,CASSPLGGAGADTQYF
TRBV6-2/TRBV6-3,TRBJ1-1,TRBD1,-,TGTGCCAGCAGTTACTCTCTTAGCAGGGGGTACACTGAAGCTTTCTTT,CASSYSLSRGYTEAFF
TRBV10-3,TRBJ1-1,TRBD1,-,TGTGCCATCACTAAAGGGACAGGGGGCTCAGCTTTCTTT,CAITKGTGGSAFF
TRBV19,TRBJ2-3,TRBD2,-,TGTGCCAGTAGTACCCGGACTAGCACCCTCACAGATACGCAGTATTTT,CASSTRTSTLTDTQYF
TRBV29-1,TRBJ1-1,TRBD1,-,TGCAGCGTGACAGGGGTTACTGAAGCTTTCTTT,CSVTGVTEAFF